Reported below is one T cell receptor beta chain. One junction end disagrees with the germline gene, perhaps due to a read error. Patients showing uncontrolled infection, other autoimmune disease, pregnancy or lactation were ineligible. The source material, RNA transcripts, was used to amplify TCR beta CDR3 regions. A first-round RT-PCR of the TCR CDR3 used the HTBI primer set. TCRdb fed the multiplex PCR reads into MiXCR, producing one record per CDR3 protein. The repertoire consists of about 52,000 distinct CDR3 sequences, with 48% occurring once and the leading ten covering 8% to 10%. This sample is drawn from a study of T cells in Graves' hyperthyroidism and ophthalmopathy. For the study at large: Pretreatment peripheral blood was obtained at initial diagnosis.

Germline assignment: CDR1 LNHNV and CDR2 YYDKDF (reference sequence). This CDR3 has 15 residues. The V gene is TRBV15, the J gene TRBJ1-1; D is possibly TRBD1 (5 bases). Sequencing was performed on blood. This receptor was taken from a woman in her forties or fifties with Graves' ophthalmopathy. CDR3 DNA sequence: TGTGCCACCAGCAGAGATAAGGGGATAAACACCGAAGCTTTCTTT. It yields the protein CATSRDKGINTEAFF.